What follows are 28 T cell receptor beta chains derived from one specimen sequenced in a study of blood T cell repertoires in COVID-19. TCRdb's table, derived via immunoSEQ multiplex PCR, lists solely in-frame clones and lacks some. The sample holds approximately 160,000 clones, approximately 81% seen once. The material sequenced was peripheral blood. Receptor source: an older woman with COVID-19, enrolled during active disease.

The J gene is TRBJ2-1, the V gene TRBV13, with 8 bases matching TRBD2. This CDR3 contains 17 residues. Per the germline V gene, CDR1 is PRHDT and CDR2 is FYEKMQ (reference sequence). With 5 bases clipped from V and 5 bases from J, the junction kept 14 bases outside the gene matches. CDR3 DNA: TGTGCCAGCAGCGCCCGGAACGCCGGGAGGGCCAACAATGAGCAGTTCTTC. Protein sequence: CASSARNAGRANNEQFF.

V gene TRBV6-5 combines with J gene TRBJ1-5; D call uncertain. From germline, CDR1 is MNHEY and CDR2 SVGAGI. The ends were cut back, 8 bases at V and 0 bases at J, with 11 bases in the middle. The CDR3 sequence is 14 residues long. This CDR3 reads CASATEISNQPQHF. For the CDR3, the DNA is TGTGCCAGCGCGACGGAGATTAGCAATCAGCCCCAGCATTTT.

In nucleotides, the CDR3 is TGTGCCACCAGTGACCTGGGACAGGGGTCGAAAGAGACCCAGTACTTC. Translation: CATSDLGQGSKETQYF. This sequence joins TRBV24-1 and TRBJ2-5; 10 bases agree with TRBD1. The germline CDR1 and CDR2 sequences are KGHDR and SFDVKD. The ends lost 4 bases at V and 3 bases at J; junction bases unmatched: 7. The CDR3 has 16 residues.

The V and J genes are TRBV2 and TRBJ1-6; 9 bases line up with TRBD1. CDR3 size: 16 residues. After removal of 5 bases from V and 5 bases from J, the junction contained 7 bases not matched to a gene. CDR1 and CDR2 from the germline V gene are SNHLY and FYNNEI. The CDR3 nucleotides are TGTGCCAGCAGTCCTCCGGGGACAGGGAATAATTCACCCCTCCACTTT. This sequence encodes CASSPPGTGNNSPLHF. Complete variable domain (other parts from reference TRBV2 and TRBJ1-6): EPEVTQTPSHQVTQMGQEVILRCVPISNHLYFYWYRQILGQKVEFLVSFYNNEISEKSEIFDDQFSVERPDGSNFTLKIRSTKLEDSAMYFCASSPPGTGNNSPLHFGNGTRLTVT.

CDR3 in amino acids: CASSMPGTSGAPSTDTQYF. The CDR3 nucleotides read TGTGCCAGCAGCATGCCCGGGACTAGCGGGGCCCCTAGCACAGATACGCAGTATTTT. This chain connects TRBV4-2 to TRBJ2-3; 13 positions agree with TRBD2. Germline V lookup: CDR1 LGHNA, CDR2 YNFKEQ. J was trimmed by 0 bases and V by 5 bases; bases with no gene match: 11. This CDR3 region has 19 residues.

The V and J genes are TRBV4-2 and TRBJ1-5, with D unclear. Germline CDR1 is LGHNA and CDR2 is YNFKEQ. V dropped 7 bases and J dropped 2 bases, with 18 bases sitting between them. There are 16 residues in the CDR3. The CDR3: CASTPEAGLGNQPQHF. CDR3 DNA sequence: TGTGCCAGCACCCCGGAAGCGGGGTTGGGCAATCAGCCCCAGCATTTT.

This chain connects TRBV3-1 (or the pseudogene TRBV3-2) to TRBJ2-2, with TRBD1 as a possible D gene (5 bases). Trimming removed 7 bases from V and 0 bases from J, with 15 bases in between. This CDR3 is 16 amino acids long. CDR1 and CDR2 from the germline V gene are LGHDT and YNNKEL (reference sequence). DNA of the CDR3: TGTGCCAGCATACCTCCAGGGCCCCCGAACACCGGGGAGCTGTTTTTT. It translates to CASIPPGPPNTGELFF.

The chain links TRBV19 to TRBJ1-5, with 7 bases that match TRBD1. Germline V gives CDR1 LNHDA, CDR2 SQIVND (reference sequence). The CDR3 has 16 amino acids. V dropped 3 bases and J dropped 0; count of bases not matched to a gene: 5. CDR3 nucleotides: TGTGCCAGTAGTATCCGGGACAGTCATAGCAATCAGCCCCAGCATTTT. Residues: CASSIRDSHSNQPQHF.

V gene TRBV6-5 combines with J gene TRBJ1-5; maybe TRBD1 (6 bases). V gave up 4 bases and J gave up 4 bases, with 11 bases separating them. Germline values: CDR1 MNHEY, CDR2 SVGAGI. The CDR3 totals 14 residues. This CDR3 is CASSLGHGNQPQHF. The CDR3 region has the DNA TGTGCCAGCAGTTTGGGACATGGAAATCAGCCCCAGCATTTT.

The V call is TRBV4-1, the J call TRBJ1-2; D gene unclear. Germline values: CDR1 MGHRA, CDR2 YSYEKL. Trimming stripped 3 bases from V and 8 bases from J, with 10 bases between. This CDR3 comprises 12 residues. The CDR3 is CASSQALGGYTF. In DNA form, the CDR3 reads TGCGCCAGCAGCCAGGCCCTCGGGGGCTACACCTTC.

This chain connects TRBV15 to TRBJ1-5; a possible D gene is TRBD1 (5 bases). The germline V and J ends were trimmed by 0 bases and 9 bases, with 15 bases remaining between them. The CDR3 length is 15 residues. Germline-derived CDR1 and CDR2 are LNHNV and YYDKDF (reference sequence). The CDR3 coding sequence is TGTGCCACCAGCAGAGATAGGCAGGGAGGGCGGCCCCAGCATTTT. Translated: CATSRDRQGGRPQHF.

The gene calls are TRBV6-5 and TRBJ2-3; TRBD2 agrees at 8 bases. Germline V lookup: CDR1 MNHEY, CDR2 SVGAGI. With 10 bases clipped from V and 3 bases from J, the junction kept 9 bases outside the gene matches. CDR3 length equals 14 residues. The CDR3 nucleotides read TGTGCCACCTCGACGGGGGGGCAGACAGATACGCAGTATTTT. This encodes CATSTGGQTDTQYF.

This rearrangement joins TRBV30 to TRBJ1-3; TRBD1 might be the D (5 bases). The germline gives CDR1 GTSNPN, CDR2 SVGIG (reference sequence). This CDR3 contains 15 residues. The germline V and J ends were trimmed by 7 bases and 3 bases, with 19 bases remaining between them. As DNA, the CDR3 is TGTGCCTCTAACATGGGGCGGAAAAATGGAAACACCATATATTTT. This encodes CASNMGRKNGNTIYF.

V is TRBV12-5 and J is TRBJ2-1; 7 bases map to TRBD1. The germline V gene encodes CDR1 LGHNT and CDR2 FRNRAP. Trimming cost V 3 bases and J 4 bases; bases outside gene matches: 6. The CDR3 has 15 amino acids. This CDR3 is CASGFTGTAYNEQFF. Here the CDR3 DNA reads TGTGCTAGTGGTTTCACCGGGACAGCTTACAATGAGCAGTTCTTC.

The chain carries TRBV3-1 (or the pseudogene TRBV3-2) and TRBJ1-2; D unresolved. CDR1 is LGHDT and CDR2 is YNNKEL in the germline V gene (reference sequence). Trimming cost V 6 bases and J 0 bases, with 11 bases left between them. This CDR3 region has 14 residues. The DNA of the CDR3 is TGTGCCAGCAGTCCGAGCCCCCCTAACTATGGCTACACCTTC. Protein product: CASSPSPPNYGYTF.

The gene calls are TRBV5-8 and TRBJ1-4, with 12 bases aligning to TRBD1. The CDR3 runs to 16 residues. V was clipped by 4 bases and J by 8 bases; unmatched bases: 9. The germline V gene has CDR1 SGHTS and CDR2 YDEGEE. The CDR3, as DNA: TGTGCCAGCAGCCCTGGGGGGACAGGGGGCGGCGAAAAACTGTTTTTT. Protein product: CASSPGGTGGGEKLFF. Using reference TRBV5-8 and TRBJ1-4 for the parts outside the CDR3, the full variable domain is EAGVTQSPTHLIKTRGQQATLRCSPISGHTSVYWYQQALGLGLQFLLWYDEGEERNRGNFPPRFSGRQFPNYSSELNVNALELEDSALYLCASSPGGTGGGEKLFFGSGTQLSVL.

The V gene is TRBV6-5, the J gene TRBJ1-5; 9 bases are a match to TRBD1. Germline CDR1 and CDR2: MNHEY and SVGAGI. The CDR3 loop spans 14 amino acids. V lost 5 bases, J lost 7 bases, and 6 bases stayed unmatched. Written as DNA, the CDR3 is TGTGCCAGCAGTATGGGACAGGGTAGACAGCCCCAGCATTTT. Its protein is CASSMGQGRQPQHF.

The rearrangement joins TRBV3-1 (or the pseudogene TRBV3-2) to TRBJ2-1, with D unclear. Germline CDR1 and CDR2: LGHDT and YNNKEL (reference sequence). There are 13 residues in the CDR3. The V end was cut by 6 bases, the J end by 0 bases, with 6 bases between. This CDR3 is CASSPNSYNEQFF. The CDR3, as DNA: TGTGCCAGCAGTCCCAACTCCTACAATGAGCAGTTCTTC.

This chain joins TRBV10-2 and TRBJ2-3; perhaps TRBD2 as D (5 bases). CDR1 WSHSY and CDR2 SAAADI come from the germline V gene. Trimming stripped 5 bases from V and 0 bases from J, with 12 bases between. The CDR3 contains 15 residues. The CDR3 DNA reads as TGCGCCAGCAGTACCACTAGAGGGAGCACAGATACGCAGTATTTT. Amino acid sequence: CASSTTRGSTDTQYF.

The rearrangement uses TRBV5-1 and TRBJ2-3, with unresolved D. The CDR3 length is 14 residues. Trimming removed 0 bases from V and 2 bases from J, with 7 bases in between. Germline values: CDR1 SGHRS, CDR2 YFSETQ. CDR3 sequence: CASSLAADTDTQYF. As DNA, the CDR3 is TGCGCCAGCAGCTTGGCTGCGGACACAGATACGCAGTATTTT.

This clone was seen a handful of times. This chain links TRBV19 with TRBJ1-2, with D perhaps matching TRBD1 (6 bases). This CDR3 spans 15 amino acids. Looked up from germline, CDR1 is LNHDA and CDR2 is SQIVND (reference sequence). V was shortened by 3 bases and J by 7 bases, with 18 bases between the two germline ends. CDR3 in DNA: TGTGCCAGTAGTATTACCCCGGACAGCCTCGGTGGCTACACCTTC. The encoded protein is CASSITPDSLGGYTF.

This rearrangement joins TRBV24-1 to TRBJ2-1; 10 bases are shared with TRBD2. J lost 7 bases, V lost 2 bases, and 4 bases had no gene match. CDR1 is KGHDR and CDR2 is SFDVKD in the germline V gene. This CDR3 contains 15 residues. CDR3 in DNA: TGTGCCACCAGTGATTCGTCTAGCGGGAGAAATGAGCAGTTCTTC. Its translation is CATSDSSSGRNEQFF.

The CDR3 region is CASSRDSEKLFF. For the CDR3, the DNA is TGTGCCAGCAGCAGGGACAGCGAAAAACTGTTTTTT. The chain carries TRBV7-9 and TRBJ1-4, with TRBD1 matching 7 bases. The trim removed 5 bases at V and 8 bases at J, leaving 2 bases unmatched. CDR1 is SEHNR and CDR2 is FQNEAQ in the germline V gene (reference sequence). The CDR3 contains 12 residues.

This chain connects TRBV11-1 to TRBJ2-7; no reliable D call. Per the germline V gene, CDR1 is SGHAT and CDR2 is FQDESV (reference sequence). V was shortened by 2 bases and J by 5 bases, with 16 bases between the two germline ends. This CDR3 has 15 amino acids. DNA for the CDR3: TGTGCCAGCAGCTTAAATAATAACAGATGGCACGAGCAGTACTTC. It yields the protein CASSLNNNRWHEQYF.

The chain couples TRBV13 to TRBJ2-3; D not certain. The CDR3 is made up of 16 amino acids. Germline values: CDR1 PRHDT, CDR2 FYEKMQ (reference sequence). V was trimmed by 3 bases and J by 1 base, leaving 14 bases between them. The CDR3 DNA follows: TGTGCCAGCAGCTTGGCGACTTCACTACGCACAGATACGCAGTATTTT. Residues: CASSLATSLRTDTQYF.

The chain is built from TRBV1 and TRBJ2-2; the DNA was not compared with TRBD2, the D call given in the table. TRBV1 is listed as a pseudogene. The CDR3 is 12 amino acids. Written as DNA, the CDR3 is TGCACCAGCATCCCTAGGATCGGGGAGCTGTTTTTT. Protein: CTSIPRIGELFF.

The chain employs TRBV7-2 and TRBJ1-2, with TRBD1 matching 7 bases. CDR1 is SGHTA, CDR2 FQGNSA, per germline. Unmatched junction bases numbered 4, after V lost 3 bases and J lost 3 bases. The CDR3 extends over 14 amino acids. The CDR3 here is CASSFTGTDYGYTF. The DNA for the CDR3 is TGTGCCAGCAGCTTTACAGGGACAGACTATGGCTACACCTTC. Full variable domain (outside the CDR3, taken from reference TRBV7-2 and TRBJ1-2): GAGVSQSPSNKVTEKGKDVELRCDPISGHTALYWYRQSLGQGLEFLIYFQGNSAPDKSGLPSDRFSAERTGGSVSTLTIQRTQQEDSAVYLCASSFTGTDYGYTFGSGTRLTVV.

The genes are TRBV7-3 and TRBJ2-2; the match to TRBD2 covers 7 bases. This CDR3 has 17 amino acids. Germline-derived CDR1 and CDR2 are SGHTA and FQGTGA. J lost 0 bases, V lost 5 bases, and 9 bases had no gene match. The CDR3 reads CASSRGPSGPNTGELFF. In nucleotides, the CDR3 is TGTGCCAGCAGCCGTGGACCTAGCGGCCCGAACACCGGGGAGCTGTTTTTT.